This entry is about one T cell receptor (beta chain). This clonotype came up many times. The target of this receptor is not known. Base qualities are not recorded, but no much larger clone differs from it by a single base. The sample comes from a study of human T cells and chemical hapten exposure listed by TCRdb under 2021. For context, the study as a whole: For sensitization, 2% DPC in acetone was applied to a 2 cm by 2 cm area of upper inner arm skin. Throughout the study period of 20 to 30 weeks, patients also received therapeutic DPC doses to the scalp every week. Patch testing on the upper back used Finn chambers containing 0.01% DPC, with scoring done after 6 days according to International Contact Dermatitis Research Group standards. Alopecia areata with under or over 50% scalp involvement, alopecia totalis and alopecia universalis were represented in the patient cohort, which was mostly female. Libraries were pooled for sequencing, and variation in per-sample TCR yields was attributed mainly to small differences in library volumes within the pool. This study followed changes in the peripheral blood TCR repertoire in vivo during primary and secondary sensitization of alopecia patients to the hapten diphenylcyclopropenone (DPC). Blood samples were taken from patients before sensitization (week 0) and at 2, 6 and about 24 weeks after DPC sensitization. For TCR sequencing, blood came from about 28 alopecia patients at anywhere from one to four time points (pre-sensitization, 2, 6 and 24 weeks). Results the study describes overall, beyond this receptor: The number of TCRs above 1 in 1000 frequency did not change with DPC sensitization; there was no evidence of global repertoire structure alterations. After repeated subsampling, the strength of the expansion versus patch-test correlation and the threshold at which it became significant changed. Compared with pre-sensitization or healthy control sets, expanded TCRs formed significantly more large CDR3 similarity clusters, which is consistent with antigen-driven responses. Because every patient had alopecia, a presumed autoimmune disease, the patients' immune response might differ from that of healthy individuals. Patch test score was positively correlated with the number of PT1 expanded TCRs, with significance at thresholds 8, 16 and 32 but not at 4.

CDR1 SGHTA and CDR2 FQGNSA were looked up in the germline V gene. The junction shows trimming of 5 bases on V and 0 bases on J, and the gene matches do not reach 4 bases of it. Including the terminal cysteine and phenylalanine, the CDR3 comprises 16 residues. Just CDR3 DNA is preserved here, 48 bases in frame from base 1. Library generation was performed with RACE. Instrument used: NextSeq 500. During library preparation, unique molecular identifiers were attached to individual cDNA molecules so that TCRs could be counted quantitatively and reproducibly. From each blood RNA sample, both TCR alpha and TCR beta chains were sequenced. On the authors' methods: A median of around 100,000 TCRs per sample was observed, with a range of 23,224 to 690,600. V, J and CDR3 annotation of the TCR reads was performed with the Decombinator software suite. For the PS versus PT1 abundance plots, all samples were subsampled to the same number of TCRs (28,000). TCRs were defined as expanded if absent before sensitization and observed at least eight times at the 2-week time point. The public reads were reanalyzed by TCRdb: fastp trimming at Q25, MiXCR alignment, in-frame beta chains only. Here each entry gathers all rows of one CDR3 protein and keeps the most common genes and DNA. The V and J calls come from TCRdb's annotation, not from the publication. This sample gives around 260,000 distinct CDR3 sequences in total; more than 6.5% of them show up just once. The top ten constitute 2% to 2.5% of the sample.

The time point tag for this specimen amounts to: pre-sensitization, week 0. The label giving this sample's treatment or condition can be read as: therapeutic diphenylcyclopropenone sensitization with weekly scalp DPC. At every patch-test visit, the blood draw took place before the patch test was put on. Patients were considered eligible if aged 18 to 70, diagnosed with alopecia and deemed suitable for DPC therapy, and patients were excluded if pregnant. Total RNA was extracted from unfractionated whole blood collected in Tempus Blood RNA tubes. This TCR was sampled from a woman aged 40-49 years with alopecia areata. Some clones in this sample may be carry-over from other donors' samples. The sequencing here drew on whole blood, taken in connection with sensitization to the hapten diphenylcyclopropenone (DPC). The rearranged chain carries TRBV7-2 and TRBJ1-3; 10 central nucleotides agree with TRBD1. The sequence in DNA is TGTGCCAGCAGCCCCCGGACAGGGGGCTCTGGAAACACCATATATTTT. Translated, it reads CASSPRTGGSGNTIYF.